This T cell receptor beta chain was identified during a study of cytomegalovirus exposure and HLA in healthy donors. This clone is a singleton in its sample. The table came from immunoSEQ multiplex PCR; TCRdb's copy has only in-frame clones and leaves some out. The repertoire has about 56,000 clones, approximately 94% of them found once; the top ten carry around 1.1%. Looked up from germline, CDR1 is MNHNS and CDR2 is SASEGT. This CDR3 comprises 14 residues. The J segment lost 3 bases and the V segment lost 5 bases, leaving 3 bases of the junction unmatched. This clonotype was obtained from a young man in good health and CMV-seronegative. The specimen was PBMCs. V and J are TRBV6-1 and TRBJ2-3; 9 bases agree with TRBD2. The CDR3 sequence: CASSRGLATDTQYF. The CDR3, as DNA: TGTGCCAGCAGTCGGGGACTAGCAACAGATACGCAGTATTTT.